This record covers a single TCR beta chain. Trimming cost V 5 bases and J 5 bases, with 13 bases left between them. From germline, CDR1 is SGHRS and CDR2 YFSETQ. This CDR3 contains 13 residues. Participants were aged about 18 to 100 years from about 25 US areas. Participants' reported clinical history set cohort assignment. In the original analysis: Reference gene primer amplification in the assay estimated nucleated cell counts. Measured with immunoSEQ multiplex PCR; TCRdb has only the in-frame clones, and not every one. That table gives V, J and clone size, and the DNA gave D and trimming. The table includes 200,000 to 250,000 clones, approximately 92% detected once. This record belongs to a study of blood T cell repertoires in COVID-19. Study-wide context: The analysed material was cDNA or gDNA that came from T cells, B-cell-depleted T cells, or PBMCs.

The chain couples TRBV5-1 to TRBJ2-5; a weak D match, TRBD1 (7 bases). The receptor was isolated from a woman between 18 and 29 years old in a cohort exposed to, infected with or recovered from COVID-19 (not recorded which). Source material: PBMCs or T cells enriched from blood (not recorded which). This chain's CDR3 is CASRFAGGETQYF. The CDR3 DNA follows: TGCGCCAGCAGATTCGCAGGGGGGGAGACCCAGTACTTC.